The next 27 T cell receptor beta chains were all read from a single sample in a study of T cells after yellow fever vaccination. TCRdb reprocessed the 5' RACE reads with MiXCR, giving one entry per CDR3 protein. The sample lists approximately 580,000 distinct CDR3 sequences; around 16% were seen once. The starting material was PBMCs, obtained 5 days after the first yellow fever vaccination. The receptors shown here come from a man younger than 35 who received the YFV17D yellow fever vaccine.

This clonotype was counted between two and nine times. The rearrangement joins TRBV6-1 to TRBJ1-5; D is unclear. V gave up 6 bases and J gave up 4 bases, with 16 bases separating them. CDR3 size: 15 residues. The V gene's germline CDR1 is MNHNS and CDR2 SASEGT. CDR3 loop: CASSFQRWPNQPQHF. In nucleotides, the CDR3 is TGTGCCAGCAGCTTCCAGAGATGGCCTAATCAGCCCCAGCATTTT.

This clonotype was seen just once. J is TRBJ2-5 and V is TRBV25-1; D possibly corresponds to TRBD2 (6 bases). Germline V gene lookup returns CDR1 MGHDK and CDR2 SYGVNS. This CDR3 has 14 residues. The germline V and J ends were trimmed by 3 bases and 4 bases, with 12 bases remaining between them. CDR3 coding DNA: TGTGCCAGCAGTGATCGGGTCGGGGGAGAGACCCAGTACTTC. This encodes CASSDRVGGETQYF.

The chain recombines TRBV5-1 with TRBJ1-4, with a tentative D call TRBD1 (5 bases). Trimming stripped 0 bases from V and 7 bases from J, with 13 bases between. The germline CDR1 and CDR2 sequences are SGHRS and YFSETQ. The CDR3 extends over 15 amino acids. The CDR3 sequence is CASSLDVGVGEKLFF. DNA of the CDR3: TGCGCCAGCAGCTTGGATGTAGGGGTTGGTGAAAAACTGTTTTTT.

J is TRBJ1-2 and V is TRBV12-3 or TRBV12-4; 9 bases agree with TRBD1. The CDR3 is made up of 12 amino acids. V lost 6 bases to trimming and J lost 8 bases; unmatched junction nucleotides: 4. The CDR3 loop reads CASSTGGRGYTF. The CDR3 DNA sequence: TGTGCCAGCAGCACAGGGGGCCGGGGCTACACCTTC.

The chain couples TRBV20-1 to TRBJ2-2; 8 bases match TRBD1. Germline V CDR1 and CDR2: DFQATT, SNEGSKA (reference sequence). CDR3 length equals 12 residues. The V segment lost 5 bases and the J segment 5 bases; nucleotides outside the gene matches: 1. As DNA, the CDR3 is TGCAGTGCTGACAGGGGTACCGGGGAGCTGTTTTTT. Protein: CSADRGTGELFF.

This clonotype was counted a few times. The CDR3 DNA reads as TGTGCCAGCAGCTTAGTAAAGGACAGGTATCAGCCCCAGCATTTT. Its translation is CASSLVKDRYQPQHF. The rearrangement joins TRBV7-2 to TRBJ1-5; 7 bases match TRBD1. J gave up 5 bases and V 1 base, and 5 bases lay outside the gene matches. This CDR3 spans 15 amino acids. Germline values: CDR1 SGHTA, CDR2 FQGNSA.

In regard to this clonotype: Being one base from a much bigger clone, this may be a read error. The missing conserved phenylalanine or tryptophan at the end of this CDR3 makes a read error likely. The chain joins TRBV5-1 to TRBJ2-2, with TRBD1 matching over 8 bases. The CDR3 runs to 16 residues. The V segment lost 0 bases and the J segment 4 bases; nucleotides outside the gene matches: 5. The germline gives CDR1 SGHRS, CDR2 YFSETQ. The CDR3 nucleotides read TGCGCCAGCAGCTTGGACAGGGGGTTAACCACCGGGGAGCTGTTTTCT. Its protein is CASSLDRGLTTGELFS.

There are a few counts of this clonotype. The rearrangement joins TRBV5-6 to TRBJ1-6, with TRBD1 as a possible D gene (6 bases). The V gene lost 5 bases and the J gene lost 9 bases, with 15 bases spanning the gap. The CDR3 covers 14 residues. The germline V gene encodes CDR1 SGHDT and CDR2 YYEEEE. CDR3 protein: CASRRAGAGSPLHF. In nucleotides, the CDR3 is TGTGCCAGCAGGAGAGCGGGGGCCGGTTCACCCCTCCACTTT.

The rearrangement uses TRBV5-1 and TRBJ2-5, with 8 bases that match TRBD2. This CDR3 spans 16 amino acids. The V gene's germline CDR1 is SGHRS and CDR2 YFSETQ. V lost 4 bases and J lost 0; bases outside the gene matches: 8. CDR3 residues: CASSLPGGGNQETQYF. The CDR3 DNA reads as TGCGCCAGCAGCCTTCCCGGGGGGGGCAACCAAGAGACCCAGTACTTC.

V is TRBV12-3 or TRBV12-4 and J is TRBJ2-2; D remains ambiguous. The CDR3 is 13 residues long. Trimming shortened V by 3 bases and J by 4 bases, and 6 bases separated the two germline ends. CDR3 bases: TGTGCCAGCAGTTTGACCCGCACCGGGGAGCTGTTTTTT. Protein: CASSLTRTGELFF.

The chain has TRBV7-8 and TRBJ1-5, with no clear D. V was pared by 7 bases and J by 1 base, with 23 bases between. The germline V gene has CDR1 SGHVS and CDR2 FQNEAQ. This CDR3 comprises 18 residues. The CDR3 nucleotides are TGTGCCAGCACCTCCTTAGGCCTGTTTGACACGAGCAATCAGCCCCAGCATTTT. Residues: CASTSLGLFDTSNQPQHF.

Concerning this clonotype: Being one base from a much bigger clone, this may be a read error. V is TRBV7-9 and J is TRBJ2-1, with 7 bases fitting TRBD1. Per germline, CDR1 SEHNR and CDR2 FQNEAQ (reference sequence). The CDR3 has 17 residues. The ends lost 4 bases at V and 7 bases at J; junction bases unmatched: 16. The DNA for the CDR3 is TGTGCCAGCAGCTCACCGGTACAGGGGATAGGTAGGAATGAGCAGTTCTTC. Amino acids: CASSSPVQGIGRNEQFF.

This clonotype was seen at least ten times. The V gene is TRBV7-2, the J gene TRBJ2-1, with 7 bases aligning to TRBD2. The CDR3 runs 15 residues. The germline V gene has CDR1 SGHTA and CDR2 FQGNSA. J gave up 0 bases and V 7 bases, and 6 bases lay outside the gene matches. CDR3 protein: CASTPGRGSYNEQFF. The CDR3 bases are TGTGCCAGCACCCCAGGGAGGGGCTCCTACAATGAGCAGTTCTTC.

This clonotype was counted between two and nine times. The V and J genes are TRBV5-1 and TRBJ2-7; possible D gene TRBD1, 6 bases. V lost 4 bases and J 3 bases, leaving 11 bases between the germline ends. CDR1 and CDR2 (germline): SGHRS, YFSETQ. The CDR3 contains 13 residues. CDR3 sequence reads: CASSDGTSYEQYV. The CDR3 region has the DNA TGCGCCAGCAGCGACGGGACAAGCTACGAGCAGTACGTC.

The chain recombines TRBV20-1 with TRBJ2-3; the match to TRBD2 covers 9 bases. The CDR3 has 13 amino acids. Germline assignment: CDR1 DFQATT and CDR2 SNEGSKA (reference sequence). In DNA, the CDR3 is TGCGGCGTATTAGGCGGGGGGGCAGATACGCAGTATTTT. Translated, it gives CGVLGGGADTQYF.

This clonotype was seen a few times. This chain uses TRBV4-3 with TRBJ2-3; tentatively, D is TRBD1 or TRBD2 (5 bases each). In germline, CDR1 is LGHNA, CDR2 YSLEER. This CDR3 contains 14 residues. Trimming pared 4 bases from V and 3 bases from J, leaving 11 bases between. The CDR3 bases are TGCGCCAGCAGCCGAACAGAGGGGACAGATACGCAGTATTTT. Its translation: CASSRTEGTDTQYF.

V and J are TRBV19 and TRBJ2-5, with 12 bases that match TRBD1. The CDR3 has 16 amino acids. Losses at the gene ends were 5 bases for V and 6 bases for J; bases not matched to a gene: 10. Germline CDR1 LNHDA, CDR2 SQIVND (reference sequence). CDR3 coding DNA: TGTGCCAGTAGTCGTCGGGGGACAGGGGGCGCCCAGACCCAGTACTTC. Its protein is CASSRRGTGGAQTQYF.

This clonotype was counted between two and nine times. In DNA form, the CDR3 reads TGTGCCAGCAGCTCGGGGACAGACAAATATCAGCCCCAGCATTTT. The encoded protein is CASSSGTDKYQPQHF. This chain joins TRBV5-4 and TRBJ1-5, with TRBD1 matching 7 bases. Germline loops: CDR1 SGHNT, CDR2 YYREEE (reference sequence). The V and J ends lost 3 bases and 5 bases, in that order; junction bases with no gene match: 8. The CDR3 covers 15 residues.

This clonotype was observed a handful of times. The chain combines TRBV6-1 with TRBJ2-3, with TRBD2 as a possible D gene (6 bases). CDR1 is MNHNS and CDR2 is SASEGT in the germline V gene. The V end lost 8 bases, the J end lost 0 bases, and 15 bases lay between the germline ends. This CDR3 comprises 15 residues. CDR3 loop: CASGRPLYSTDTQYF. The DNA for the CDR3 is TGTGCCAGCGGGAGGCCCCTCTATAGCACAGATACGCAGTATTTT.

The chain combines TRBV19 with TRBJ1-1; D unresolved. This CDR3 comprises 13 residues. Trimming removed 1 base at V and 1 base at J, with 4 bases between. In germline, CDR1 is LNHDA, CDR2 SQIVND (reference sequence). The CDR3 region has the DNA TGTGCCAGTAGTATAGTAACGAACACTGAAGCTTTCTTT. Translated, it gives CASSIVTNTEAFF. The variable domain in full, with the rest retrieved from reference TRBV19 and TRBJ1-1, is DGGITQSPKYLFRKEGQNVTLSCEQNLNHDAMYWYRQDPGQGLRLIYYSQIVNDFQKGDIAEGYSVSREKKESFPLTVTSAQKNPTAFYLCASSIVTNTEAFFGQGTRLTVV.

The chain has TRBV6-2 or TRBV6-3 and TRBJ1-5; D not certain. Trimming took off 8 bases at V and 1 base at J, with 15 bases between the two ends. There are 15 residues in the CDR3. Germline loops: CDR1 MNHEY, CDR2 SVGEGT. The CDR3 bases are TGTGCCAGCGGACCGTGGCTCGGAAGCAATCAGCCCCAGCATTTT. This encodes CASGPWLGSNQPQHF.

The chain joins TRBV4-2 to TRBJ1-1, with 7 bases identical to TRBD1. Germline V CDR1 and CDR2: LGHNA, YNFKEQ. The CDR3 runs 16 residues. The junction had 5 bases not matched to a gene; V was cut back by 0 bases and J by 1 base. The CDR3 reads CASSQERAGGNTEAFF. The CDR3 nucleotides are TGTGCCAGCAGCCAAGAGCGGGCAGGGGGGAACACTGAAGCTTTCTTT.

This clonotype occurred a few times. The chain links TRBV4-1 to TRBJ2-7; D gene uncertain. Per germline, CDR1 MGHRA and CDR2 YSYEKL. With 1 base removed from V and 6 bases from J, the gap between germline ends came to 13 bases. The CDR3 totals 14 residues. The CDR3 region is CASSQVYGPGEQYV. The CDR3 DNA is TGCGCCAGCAGCCAAGTCTATGGGCCGGGCGAGCAGTACGTC.

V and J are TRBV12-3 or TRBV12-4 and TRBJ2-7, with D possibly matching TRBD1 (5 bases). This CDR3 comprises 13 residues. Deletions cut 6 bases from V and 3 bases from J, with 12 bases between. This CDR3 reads CASRSDIGYEQYF. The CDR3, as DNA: TGTGCCAGCAGATCGGACATAGGCTACGAGCAGTACTTC.

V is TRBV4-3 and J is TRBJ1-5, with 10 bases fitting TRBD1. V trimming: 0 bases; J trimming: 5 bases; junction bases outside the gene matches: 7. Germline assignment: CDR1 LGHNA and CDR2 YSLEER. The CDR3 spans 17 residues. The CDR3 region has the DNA TGCGCCAGCAGCCAAGAATACGGGACAGGGGAGTATCAGCCCCAGCATTTT. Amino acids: CASSQEYGTGEYQPQHF.

Here the CDR3 reads CASRVSGGTFGEQYF. DNA of the CDR3: TGCGCCAGCAGAGTGTCCGGGGGTACTTTCGGCGAGCAGTACTTC. The chain joins TRBV4-1 to TRBJ2-7, with D possibly TRBD2 on 6 matching bases. In germline, CDR1 is MGHRA, CDR2 YSYEKL. The V end was cut by 6 bases, the J end by 6 bases, with 21 bases between. CDR3 size: 15 residues.

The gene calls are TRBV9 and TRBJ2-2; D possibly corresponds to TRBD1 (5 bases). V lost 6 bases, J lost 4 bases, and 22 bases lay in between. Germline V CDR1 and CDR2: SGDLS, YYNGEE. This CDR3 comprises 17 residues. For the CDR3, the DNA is TGTGCCAGCACCCCCTTTGCTCTTAGGGGCAGCACCGGGGAGCTGTTTTTT. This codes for CASTPFALRGSTGELFF.